Described below is a single T cell receptor beta chain sequence and its context. Germline CDR1 WSHSY, CDR2 SAAADI. J lost 2 bases, V lost 3 bases, and 9 bases had no gene match. This CDR3 has 17 residues. This specimen comes from a study of early T cells in non-severe SARS-CoV-2 infection. TCRdb ran MiXCR on the 5' RACE reads and lists one entry per CDR3 protein. The sample lists some 56,000 distinct CDR3 sequences, roughly 15% occurring once. The chain combines TRBV10-2 with TRBJ2-3; 9 bases align to TRBD2. The material sequenced was whole blood, taken at baseline. This TCR was sampled from an adult who was a healthcare worker with PCR-confirmed SARS-CoV-2 infection or an uninfected control (not recorded which). CDR3 residues: CASSDTRRGGYTDTQYF. The CDR3 DNA sequence: TGCGCCAGCAGTGATACTAGGCGGGGGGGATACACAGATACGCAGTATTTT.